This note documents a single T cell receptor (beta chain) sequence. Antigen specificity is unknown. The junction departs from germline at one end; a sequencing error may be responsible. This record comes from a study of blood T cells in healthy people across ages. Whole-study findings and limits: A roughly linear age-dependent decrease characterized TCR beta diversity per million T cells.

Using a J-beta primer mix together with a sample-barcoded 5' primer, a second PCR was run for about 7 to 12 cycles. Via MiXCR, TCRdb re-called the 5' RACE reads, giving one row per CDR3 protein. The sample lists about 1.8 million distinct CDR3 sequences; about 49% were seen once. The CDR3 runs 13 residues. The germline V gene encodes CDR1 MNHEY and CDR2 SVGAGI. This sequence originates from a woman aged 40 to 55 in good health. J is TRBJ1-2 and V is TRBV6-5; unclear D gene. Specimen: blood. The CDR3 DNA reads TGTGCCAGCAAAGACCGACCTAACTATGGCCACACCTTC. Amino acids: CASKDRPNYGHTF.